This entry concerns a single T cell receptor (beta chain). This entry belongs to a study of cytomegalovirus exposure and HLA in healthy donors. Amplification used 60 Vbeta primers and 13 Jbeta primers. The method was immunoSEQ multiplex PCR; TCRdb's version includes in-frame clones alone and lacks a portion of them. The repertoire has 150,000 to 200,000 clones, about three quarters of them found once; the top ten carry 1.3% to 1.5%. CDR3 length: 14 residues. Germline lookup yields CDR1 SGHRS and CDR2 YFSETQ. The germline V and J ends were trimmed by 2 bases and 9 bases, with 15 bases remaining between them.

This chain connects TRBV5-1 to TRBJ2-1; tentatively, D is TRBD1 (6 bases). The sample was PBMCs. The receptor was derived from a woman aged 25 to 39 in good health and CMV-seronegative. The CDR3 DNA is TGCGCCAGCAGCTTCCAACAGGGTTCCGCTGAGCAGTTCTTC. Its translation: CASSFQQGSAEQFF.